This T cell receptor (beta chain) is from a study of T-cell reconstitution after alpha-beta-depleted transplantation in children. The trim removed 4 bases at V and 2 bases at J, leaving 7 bases unmatched. Germline values: CDR1 MGHRA, CDR2 YSYEKL. The CDR3 covers 17 residues. Points from the study as a whole: By about two months after transplant, alpha-beta T cells reportedly arose from several hundred graft clones that had expanded. Counts and diversity of T cells one year after transplant came mostly from newly produced T cells. Some patients owed their high day-60 TCRbeta diversity to surviving recipient T cells and thymic progenitors.

Molecular barcoding with unique molecular identifiers was used for the TCRbeta library. TCRdb recomputed calls from the PCR reads with MiXCR, one row per CDR3 protein. This sample carries 600,000 to 800,000 distinct CDR3 sequences, about an eighth of them seen once, and the ten largest clones take 0.75% to 0.85%. On this clonotype: Its specificity is not known.

The source material was PBMCs, sampled before TCRalphabeta/CD19-depleted stem cell transplant. This TCR was sampled from a girl under 10 years old with congenital amegakaryocytic thrombocytopenia, due to receive a stem cell transplant. The rearrangement links TRBV4-1 to TRBJ2-5; TRBD2 aligns across 13 bases. The DNA for the CDR3 is TGCGCCAGCAGCCGATCGGGACTAGCGGGACCACAAGAGACCCAGTACTTC. Encoded protein: CASSRSGLAGPQETQYF.